This record looks at one T cell receptor beta chain sequence and its context. The antigen it binds to is not known. No per-base quality is available; no much larger clone lies one base away. The CDR3 regions of human TCRbeta chains were analyzed by immunosequencing. The source study handled its data this way. Repertoire TCRs were matched against a reference library of SARS-CoV-2-specific TCRs generated with the MIRA antigen-specificity platform. Breadth was defined as the fraction of unique TCRs that were SARS-CoV-2-associated. Depth was defined as the fraction of total T cells that were SARS-CoV-2-associated. Each spike-specific TCR was assigned to its reactive spike region and to a CD4 or CD8 class using the MIRA data. Log10-transformed breadth and depth values were compared by one-way ANOVA with Sidak's multiple comparisons tests. Held by TCRdb, this immuneACCESS table contains in-frame sequences only and omits some clones. Under half of the omission traces to an unresolved V gene where checked; the cause of the rest is unknown. V, J and clone size derive from that table, while D and trimming were established from the DNA sequence. The sample includes about 180,000 clones, with approximately 90% observed a single time. Jointly, the top ten make up roughly 4% of the sample.

V loses 5 bases of germline sequence and J loses 2 bases, and the interval between the two ends is 10 bases. CDR1 and CDR2 (MNHEY, SMNVEV) derive from the germline V gene (reference sequence). The CDR3, cysteine through phenylalanine, is 14 amino acids long. Only CDR3 DNA remains: 42 bases, in frame from the first base. The sample comes from a study of T cell responses to AZD1222 COVID-19 vaccine (dated by TCRdb to about 2021). Regarding the study in general: TCR sequencing was performed for more than 230 trial participants, of whom roughly 200 were given two doses of AZD1222 and approximately 26 were given two doses of MenACWY control vaccine. Trial participants were enrolled by age into subgroups of 18-55, 56-69 and 70-plus years, and 148, 28 and 57 TCR-sequenced participants, respectively, were included in these subgroups.

Here is what the overall study found, with its caveats: CD4 TCRs associated with the vaccine covered the entire spike protein, and the dominant responses were in regions 160-218 and 743-854. The 56-69-year group was small, and its depth increase did not reach significance, likely because of low power. Because no day 14 peak-response samples were available, repertoires were characterized only after the peak T cell response. Epitopes outside the regions mutated in the B.1.351 and B.1.1.7 variants were reportedly recognized by nearly half of the unique spike-specific TCRs. Spike-specific TCR breadth and depth rose significantly after two AZD1222 doses compared with day 0 and with MenACWY recipients. Participants were mostly white British and included more females than males, and it was suggested by the authors that clonal diversity may have been underestimated. Conclusions about previously exposed vaccinees are limited because only six or seven AZD1222 recipients were SARS-CoV-2 seropositive at baseline.

The label giving this sample's time point can be read as: about 28 days (+/-7) after the second vaccine dose. The sample's treatment or condition label is to be understood as: meningococcal conjugate vaccine given as trial control. The vaccinee samples were drawn from two UK trials, COV001 and COV002, one of which was a single-blind randomized controlled phase 2/3 trial testing AZD1222 (ChAdOx1 nCoV-19) in healthy adults. Trial participant PBMC samples were collected at day 0 and day 28 after the second dose for TCRbeta chain sequencing. This sequence was found in an adult who received the MenACWY meningococcal vaccine as a control. Sequencing used peripheral blood, obtained 28 days after the second dose of the MenACWY control vaccine. Here the chain combines TRBV27 and TRBJ2-1; the D gene identity is not certain. The DNA is as follows: TGTGCCAGCAGTCCCCGACAAGCCTACAATGAGCAGTTCTTC. This is translated as CASSPRQAYNEQFF.